The entry that follows covers one TCR beta chain sequence. This sample is drawn from a study of cytomegalovirus exposure and HLA in healthy donors. PCR amplification relied on 60 Vbeta primers (plus 13 Jbeta primers). Sequencing used immunoSEQ multiplex PCR; TCRdb keeps in-frame clones, though not all of them. Here the sample spans roughly 100,000 clones, around 76% being singletons. Trimming shortened V by 1 base and J by 10 bases, and 7 bases separated the two germline ends. The CDR3 is 12 amino acids. The germline V gene encodes CDR1 LNHDA and CDR2 SQIVND (reference sequence). The sequence was obtained from a woman between 18 and 29 years old in good health and CMV-seropositive. Sequenced material: PBMCs. V gene TRBV19 combines with J gene TRBJ2-2; tentatively, D is TRBD2 (5 bases). The CDR3 nucleotides are TGTGCCAGTAGTATAGGTAGCGTGGAGCTGTTTTTT. Protein product: CASSIGSVELFF.